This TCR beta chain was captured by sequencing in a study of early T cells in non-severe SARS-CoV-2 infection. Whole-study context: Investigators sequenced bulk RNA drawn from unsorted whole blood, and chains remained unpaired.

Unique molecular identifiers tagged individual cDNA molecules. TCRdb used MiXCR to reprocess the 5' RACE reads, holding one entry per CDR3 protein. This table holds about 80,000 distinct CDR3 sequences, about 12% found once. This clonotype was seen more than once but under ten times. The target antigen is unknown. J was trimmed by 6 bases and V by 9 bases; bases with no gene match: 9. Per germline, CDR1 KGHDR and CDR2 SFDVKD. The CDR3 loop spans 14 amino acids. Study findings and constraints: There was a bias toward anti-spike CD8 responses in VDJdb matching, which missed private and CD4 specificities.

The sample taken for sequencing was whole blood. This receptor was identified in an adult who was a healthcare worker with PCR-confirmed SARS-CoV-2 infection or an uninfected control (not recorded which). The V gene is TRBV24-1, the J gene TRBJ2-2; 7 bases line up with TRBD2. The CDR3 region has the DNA TGTGCCACCCGGACTAGTCTCCGACCCGGGGAGCTGTTTTTT. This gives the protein CATRTSLRPGELFF.